This entry is about one TCR beta chain. The junction had 8 bases not matched to a gene; V was cut back by 5 bases and J by 8 bases. CDR1 and CDR2 from the germline V gene are SGHNT and YYREEE (reference sequence). CDR3 length: 14 residues. The entry originates in a study of blood T cell repertoires in COVID-19. TCRdb keeps only in-frame clones here, not all; method: immunoSEQ multiplex PCR. The sample holds 55,000 to 80,000 clones, approximately 80% seen once. The material sequenced was peripheral blood. This clonotype was obtained from a man between 60 and 70 years old with acute or convalescent COVID-19. The chain combines TRBV5-4 with TRBJ1-4; TRBD1 matches at 8 bases. CDR3 in DNA: TGTGCCAGCAGTCCGACAGGGGCGGGGGAAAAACTGTTTTTT. Translating gives CASSPTGAGEKLFF.